Given below is one T cell receptor (beta chain) in context. This sample stems from a study of blood T cell repertoires in COVID-19. As for the study in general: Donors in the United States, Italy and Spain gave samples during acute or convalescent COVID-19. Sources were T cells, B-cell-depleted T cells, or PBMCs; the material itself was cDNA or gDNA.

Authors' analysis steps: Amplification of reference gene primers was used by the study to estimate nucleated cell counts. Assay used: immunoSEQ multiplex PCR; TCRdb lists only in-frame clones, some missing. V and J calls and clone size are copied from that table; D and trimming were computed from the DNA. This sample yields fewer than 45,000 clones, of which around four fifths are seen a single time; over 13% belongs to the top ten. Trimming removed 9 bases from V and 7 bases from J, with 9 bases in between. The CDR3 loop spans 11 amino acids. Germline V CDR1 and CDR2: SGHVS, FNYEAQ. The sample consisted of peripheral blood. The sequence was obtained from a human donor in a cohort sampled during active COVID-19. The chain combines TRBV7-6 with TRBJ2-2; weak D call: TRBD1 (5 bases). The CDR3 reads CASQGHGELFF. The CDR3 nucleotides read TGTGCCAGTCAGGGCCACGGGGAGCTGTTTTTT.